The rows below give T cell receptor beta chains drawn from one sample of a study of response to subunit inactivated influenza vaccine. Using its own MiXCR run on the RT-PCR reads, TCRdb lists one record per CDR3 protein. The top ten hold about 8% of the sample, which has more than 200,000 distinct CDR3 sequences, approximately 12% seen once. The source material was non-naive T cells sorted from PBMCs, sampled roughly 2 weeks before vaccination. The receptors stem from a man aged 50 to 60 who received an inactivated influenza vaccine. The CDR3 runs from the conserved cysteine through the conserved F or W. A D gene is named only where the DNA matches it firmly. Clone size is stated in some rows and not others, as once, few, many or a class when expanded.

J gene | clone size | D gene | V gene | CDR3 protein | CDR3 DNA
TRBJ1-4 | few | . | TRBV18 | CASSPRGPPNEKLFF | TGTGCCAGCTCACCACGAGGCCCCCCTAATGAAAAACTGTTTTTT
TRBJ1-4 | . | . | TRBV20-1 | CSAGDTGGKLFF | TGCAGTGCTGGGGACACGGGGGGAAAACTGTTTTTT
TRBJ2-1 | many | . | TRBV14 | CASSQVGVSYNEQFF | TGTGCCAGCAGCCAAGTCGGGGTGTCCTACAATGAGCAGTTCTTC
TRBJ2-2 | many | TRBD1 | TRBV28 | CASSYPQGTGPTGELFF | TGTGCCAGCAGTTACCCCCAGGGGACAGGTCCCACCGGGGAGCTGTTTTTT
TRBJ2-1 | few | . | TRBV11-1 | CASSLALVDNEQFF | TGTGCCAGCAGCTTAGCACTAGTCGACAATGAGCAGTTCTTC
TRBJ2-1 | few | . | TRBV27 | CASSLSGGTPNEQFF | TGTGCCAGCAGTTTATCTGGGGGGACTCCTAATGAGCAGTTCTTC
TRBJ2-1 | . | TRBD2 | TRBV11-1 | CASSLVLPSGNNEQFF | TGTGCCAGCAGCTTAGTCCTGCCTAGCGGGAACAATGAGCAGTTCTTC
TRBJ2-1 | few | TRBD2 | TRBV2 | CASRTSGGALNEQFF | TGTGCCAGCAGAACTAGCGGGGGGGCCCTAAATGAGCAGTTCTTC
TRBJ1-2 | . | . | TRBV4-1 | CASSQEMGTGAYGYTF | TGCGCCAGCAGCCAAGAAATGGGCACGGGCGCCTATGGCTACACCTTC
TRBJ2-7 | . | . | TRBV28 | CASSSPGTVYEQYF | TGTGCCAGCAGTTCGCCCGGGACTGTCTACGAGCAGTACTTC
TRBJ1-1 | . | . | TRBV18 | CASSPDGWRTEAFF | TGTGCCAGCTCACCGGACGGGTGGAGGACTGAAGCTTTCTTT
TRBJ2-1 | many | TRBD2 | TRBV7-9 | CASSPELANEQFF | TGTGCCAGCAGCCCCGAACTAGCGAATGAGCAGTTCTTC
TRBJ2-1 | . | TRBD2 | TRBV19 | CASSIDVASGAYNEQFF | TGTGCCAGTAGTATAGATGTGGCTAGCGGGGCCTACAATGAGCAGTTCTTC
TRBJ1-3 | many | . | TRBV12-3/TRBV12-4 | CASSAGLSSGNTIYF | TGTGCCAGCAGCGCCGGACTCTCCTCTGGAAACACCATATATTTT
TRBJ2-2 | many | TRBD1 | TRBV11-2 | CASSLDWATTGFGDTGELFF | TGTGCCAGCAGCTTAGATTGGGCTACGACAGGGTTCGGGGACACCGGGGAGCTGTTTTTT
TRBJ2-7 | many | TRBD2 | TRBV29-1 | CSVEGGGLAGGIYEQYF | TGCAGCGTTGAAGGAGGCGGACTAGCGGGAGGAATCTACGAGCAGTACTTC
TRBJ2-2 | few | TRBD1 | TRBV14 | CASSTTALAGGSGELFF | TGTGCCAGCAGCACGACAGCCCTGGCAGGGGGATCCGGGGAGCTGTTTTTT
TRBJ1-2 | few | TRBD1 | TRBV20-1 | CSARRQGYGYTF | TGCAGTGCTAGAAGACAGGGTTATGGCTACACCTTC
TRBJ2-2 | few | . | TRBV7-8 | CASSKQGVTGELFF | TGTGCCAGCAGTAAACAGGGAGTCACCGGGGAGCTGTTTTTT
TRBJ1-5 | many | . | TRBV18 | CASSRTGNQPQHF | TGTGCCAGCTCCCGCACAGGGAATCAGCCCCAGCATTTT
TRBJ2-7 | few | . | TRBV4-1 | CASSQAWSYEQYF | TGCGCCAGCAGCCAAGCTTGGAGTTACGAGCAGTACTTC
TRBJ1-2 | few | . | TRBV6-5 | CASSYQADWGAKGYTF | TGTGCCAGCAGTTATCAAGCAGATTGGGGGGCGAAAGGCTACACCTTC
TRBJ2-7 | . | TRBD1 | TRBV4-3 | CASSPTGDRYEQYF | TGCGCCAGCAGCCCGACCGGGGACAGGTACGAGCAGTACTTC
TRBJ2-5 | . | TRBD2 | TRBV20-1 | CSASRTSGGKKETQYF | TGCAGTGCCTCTAGGACTAGCGGGGGGAAAAAAGAGACCCAGTACTTC
TRBJ2-7 | . | TRBD2 | TRBV15 | CATSRDVTSGSYEQYF | TGTGCCACCAGCAGAGATGTTACTAGCGGGAGTTACGAGCAGTACTTC
TRBJ1-1 | . | TRBD1 | TRBV28 | CASSLVQGASNTEAFF | TGTGCCAGCAGTTTAGTACAGGGGGCTTCGAACACTGAAGCTTTCTTT
TRBJ2-3 | many | . | TRBV29-1 | CSSYRADTQYF | TGCAGCTCATATAGGGCGGATACGCAGTATTTT
TRBJ2-7 | . | TRBD2 | TRBV20-1 | CRTGGAGVGEQYF | TGCAGGACGGGTGGCGCGGGAGTAGGCGAGCAGTACTTC
TRBJ2-5 | . | TRBD2 | TRBV24-1 | CATSVRAGVQETQYF | TGTGCCACCAGTGTAAGGGCGGGGGTCCAAGAGACCCAGTACTTC
TRBJ2-3 | few | . | TRBV20-1 | CSARDPPGVPTDTQYF | TGCAGTGCTAGAGATCCCCCGGGGGTCCCCACAGATACGCAGTATTTT
TRBJ1-5 | many | . | TRBV3-1 | CASSQSPGSSQHF | TGTGCCAGCAGCCAGTCTCCGGGTTCTTCCCAGCATTTT
TRBJ1-1 | few | . | TRBV6-1 | CASNEPTRRTEAFF | TGTGCCAGCAACGAACCGACCCGGCGGACTGAAGCTTTCTTT
TRBJ2-2 | . | . | TRBV28 | CASLRSKNTGELFF | TGTGCCAGCCTTCGGTCCAAGAACACCGGGGAGCTGTTTTTT
TRBJ2-1 | . | TRBD1 | TRBV11-1 | CASSPTTGLHEQFF | TGTGCCAGCAGCCCTACGACAGGGTTGCATGAGCAGTTCTTC
TRBJ2-1 | . | . | TRBV6-2/TRBV6-3 | CASSRALETDEQFF | TGTGCCAGCTCCCGGGCCTTAGAGACGGATGAGCAGTTCTTC
TRBJ2-5 | . | . | TRBV7-2 | CASSLRLQETQYF | TGTGCCAGCAGCTTAAGGTTGCAAGAGACCCAGTACTTC
TRBJ2-7 | . | TRBD2 | TRBV5-1 | CASSLEAGGFYEQYF | TGCGCCAGCAGCTTGGAAGCGGGGGGGTTCTACGAGCAGTACTTC
TRBJ2-7 | . | TRBD2 | TRBV6-5 | CASSYGSGGHTGSYEQYF | TGTGCCAGCAGTTACGGTAGCGGGGGCCATACCGGCTCCTACGAGCAGTACTTC
TRBJ1-6 | . | . | TRBV7-9 | CASSFLTGNSPLHF | TGTGCCAGCAGCTTCTTGACGGGAAATTCACCCCTCCACTTT
TRBJ2-1 | many | . | TRBV10-3 | CAISRDSSSSYNEQFF | TGTGCCATCAGTCGGGACTCCTCGAGCTCCTACAATGAGCAGTTCTTC